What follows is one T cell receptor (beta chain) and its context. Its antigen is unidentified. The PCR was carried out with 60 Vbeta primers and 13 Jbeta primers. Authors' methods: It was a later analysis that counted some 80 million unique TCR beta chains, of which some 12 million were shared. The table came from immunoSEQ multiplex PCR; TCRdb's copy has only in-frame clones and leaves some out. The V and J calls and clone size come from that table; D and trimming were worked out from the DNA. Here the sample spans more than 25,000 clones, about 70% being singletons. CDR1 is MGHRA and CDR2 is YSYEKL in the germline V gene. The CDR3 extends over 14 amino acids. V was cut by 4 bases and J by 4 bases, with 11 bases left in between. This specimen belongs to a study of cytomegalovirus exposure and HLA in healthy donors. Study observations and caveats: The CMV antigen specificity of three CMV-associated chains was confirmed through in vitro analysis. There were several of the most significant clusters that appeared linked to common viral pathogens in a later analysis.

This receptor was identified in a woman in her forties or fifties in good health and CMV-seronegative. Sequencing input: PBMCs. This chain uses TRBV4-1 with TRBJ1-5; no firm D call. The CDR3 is CASSLGGVNQPQHF. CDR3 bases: TGCGCCAGCAGCCTCGGCGGGGTAAATCAGCCCCAGCATTTT.